This T cell receptor (beta chain) emerged from a study of cytomegalovirus exposure and HLA in healthy donors. As regards this clone: Its target is not known.

The CDR3 covers 17 residues. V was pared by 0 bases and J by 1 base, with 5 bases of the junction left unmatched. CDR1 MGHRA and CDR2 YSYEKL come from the germline V gene. Findings of the study overall: The study designated 150 to 200 TCR beta chains cytomegalovirus-associated.

Assay: immunoSEQ multiplex PCR; the TCRdb copy retains only in-frame clones and omits some. The table shows a few hundred thousand clones, with roughly 89% occurring only once. The receptor comes from a woman aged 18-29 years in good health and CMV-seronegative. The material sequenced was PBMCs. This chain connects TRBV4-1 to TRBJ2-2, with 7 bases identical to TRBD1. In nucleotides, the CDR3 is TGCGCCAGCAGCCAAGATAGGGGACAGATGAACACCGGGGAGCTGTTTTTT. This translates into CASSQDRGQMNTGELFF.